Detailed here is one T cell receptor beta chain. These data come from a study of blood T cell repertoires in COVID-19. The CDR3 is 14 amino acids. Trimming removed 3 bases at V and 0 bases at J, with 9 bases between. Germline V gene data show CDR1 as SGDLS and CDR2 as YYNGEE. Individuals drawn from 24 US areas were roughly 18 to 100 years old. Per the study methods: Estimates of nucleated cell counts were drawn from the amplification of reference gene primers. Sequencing was performed with immunoSEQ multiplex PCR; in TCRdb, only in-frame clones are kept and a portion is missing. That table is the source of V, J and clone size, and D and trimming were worked out from the DNA. In the table there are about 300,000 clones, roughly 85% of which are singletons.

The clonotype originates from a woman in her twenties or thirties who had recovered from COVID-19. V and J are TRBV9 and TRBJ1-1; D is undetermined. The specimen sequenced was PBMCs or T cells enriched from blood (not recorded which). Here the CDR3 DNA reads TGTGCCAGCAGCGCCCGGGATATGAACACTGAAGCTTTCTTT. Its protein product is CASSARDMNTEAFF. Filled out from reference TRBV9 and TRBJ1-1, the complete variable domain reads DSGVTQTPKHLITATGQRVTLRCSPRSGDLSVYWYQQSLDQGLQFLIQYYNGEERAKGNILERFSAQQFPDLHSELNLSSLELGDSALYFCASSARDMNTEAFFGQGTRLTVV.